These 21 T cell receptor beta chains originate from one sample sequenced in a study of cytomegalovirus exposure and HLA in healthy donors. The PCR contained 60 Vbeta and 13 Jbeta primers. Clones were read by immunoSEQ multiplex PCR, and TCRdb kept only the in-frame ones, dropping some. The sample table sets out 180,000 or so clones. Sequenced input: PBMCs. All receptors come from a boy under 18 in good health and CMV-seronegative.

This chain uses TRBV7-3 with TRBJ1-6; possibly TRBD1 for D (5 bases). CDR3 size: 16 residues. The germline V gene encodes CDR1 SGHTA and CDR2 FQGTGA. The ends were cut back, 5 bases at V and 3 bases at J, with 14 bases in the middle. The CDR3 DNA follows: TGTGCCAGCAGCCGTGACGGGGGGGTCTATAATTCACCCCTCCACTTT. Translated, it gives CASSRDGGVYNSPLHF.

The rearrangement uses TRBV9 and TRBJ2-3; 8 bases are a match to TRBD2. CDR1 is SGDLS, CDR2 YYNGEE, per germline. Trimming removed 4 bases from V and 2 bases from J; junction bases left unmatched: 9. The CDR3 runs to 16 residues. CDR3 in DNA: TGTGCCAGCAGCCACCATAGCGGGAAAGTCACAGATACGCAGTATTTT. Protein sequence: CASSHHSGKVTDTQYF.

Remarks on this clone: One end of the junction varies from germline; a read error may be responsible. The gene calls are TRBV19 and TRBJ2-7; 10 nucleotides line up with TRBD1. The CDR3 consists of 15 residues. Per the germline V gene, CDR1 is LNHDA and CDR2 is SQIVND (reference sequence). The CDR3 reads CASSIGTGVAYERYF. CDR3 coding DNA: TGTGCCAGTAGTATCGGGACAGGGGTCGCCTACGAGCGGTACTTC.

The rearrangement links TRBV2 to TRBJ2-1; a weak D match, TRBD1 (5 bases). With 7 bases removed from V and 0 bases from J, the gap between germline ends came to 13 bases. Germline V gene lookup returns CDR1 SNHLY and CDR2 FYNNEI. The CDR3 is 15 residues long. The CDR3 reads CASTRQRSSYNEQFF. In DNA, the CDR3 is TGTGCCAGCACCAGACAGAGGAGCTCCTACAATGAGCAGTTCTTC.

As DNA, the CDR3 is TGTGCCAGCAGCGAACGGGGGGACAGGGCATCAGATACGCAGTATTTT. This codes for CASSERGDRASDTQYF. The chain uses TRBV9 and TRBJ2-3, with 9 bases matching TRBD1. The CDR3 runs to 16 residues. Unmatched junction bases numbered 9, after V lost 3 bases and J lost 4 bases. Germline V gene data show CDR1 as SGDLS and CDR2 as YYNGEE.

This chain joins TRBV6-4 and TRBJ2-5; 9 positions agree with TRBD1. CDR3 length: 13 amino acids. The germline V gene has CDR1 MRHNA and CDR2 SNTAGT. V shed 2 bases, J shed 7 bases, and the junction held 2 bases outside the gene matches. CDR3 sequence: CASSDTDRGTQYF. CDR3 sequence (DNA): TGTGCCAGCAGTGACACGGACAGGGGGACCCAGTACTTC.

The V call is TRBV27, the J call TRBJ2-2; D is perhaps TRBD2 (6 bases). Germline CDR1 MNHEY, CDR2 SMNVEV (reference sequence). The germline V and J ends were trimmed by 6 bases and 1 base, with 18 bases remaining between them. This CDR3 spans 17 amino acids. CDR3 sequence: CASSPRSLSGNTGELFF. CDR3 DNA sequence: TGTGCCAGCAGCCCCCGGTCCCTTAGCGGGAACACCGGGGAGCTGTTTTTT.

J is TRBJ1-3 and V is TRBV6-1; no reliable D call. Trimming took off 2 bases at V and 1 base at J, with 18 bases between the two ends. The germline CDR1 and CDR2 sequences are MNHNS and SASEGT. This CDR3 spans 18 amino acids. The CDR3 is CASSEYGRGTSSGNTIYF. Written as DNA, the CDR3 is TGTGCCAGCAGTGAATACGGGCGGGGAACTTCATCTGGAAACACCATATATTTT.

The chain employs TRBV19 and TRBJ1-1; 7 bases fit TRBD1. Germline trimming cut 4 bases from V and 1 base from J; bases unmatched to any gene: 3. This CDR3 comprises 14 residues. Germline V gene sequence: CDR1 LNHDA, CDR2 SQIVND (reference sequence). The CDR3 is CASSRGGANTEAFF. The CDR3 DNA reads TGTGCCAGTAGTAGAGGGGGCGCGAACACTGAAGCTTTCTTT. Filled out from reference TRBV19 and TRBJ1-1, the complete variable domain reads DGGITQSPKYLFRKEGQNVTLSCEQNLNHDAMYWYRQDPGQGLRLIYYSQIVNDFQKGDIAEGYSVSREKKESFPLTVTSAQKNPTAFYLCASSRGGANTEAFFGQGTRLTVV.

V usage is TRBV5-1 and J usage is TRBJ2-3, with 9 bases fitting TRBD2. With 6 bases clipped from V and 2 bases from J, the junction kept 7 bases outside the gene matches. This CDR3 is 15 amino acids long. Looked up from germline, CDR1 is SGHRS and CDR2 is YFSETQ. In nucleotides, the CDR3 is TGCGCCAGCACCAGAGCGGGGGGCGACACAGATACGCAGTATTTT. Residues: CASTRAGGDTDTQYF.

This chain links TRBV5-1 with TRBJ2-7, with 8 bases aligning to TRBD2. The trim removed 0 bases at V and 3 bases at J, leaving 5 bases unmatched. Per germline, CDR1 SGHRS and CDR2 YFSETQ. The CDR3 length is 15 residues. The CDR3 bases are TGCGCCAGCAGCTTGGTTCGGCGGGGGGACTACGAGCAGTACTTC. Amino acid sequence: CASSLVRRGDYEQYF.

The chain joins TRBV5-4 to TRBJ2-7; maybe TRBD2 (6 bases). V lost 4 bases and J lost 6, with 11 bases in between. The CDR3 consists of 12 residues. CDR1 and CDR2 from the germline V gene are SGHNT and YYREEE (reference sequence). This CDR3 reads CASSQVGGEQYF. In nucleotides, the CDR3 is TGTGCCAGCAGCCAGGTGGGGGGCGAGCAGTACTTC.

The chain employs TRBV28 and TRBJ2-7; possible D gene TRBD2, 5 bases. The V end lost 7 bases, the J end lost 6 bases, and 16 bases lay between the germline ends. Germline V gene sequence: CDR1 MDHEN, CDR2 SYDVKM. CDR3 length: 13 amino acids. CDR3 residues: CASTSSHISEQYF. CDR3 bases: TGTGCCAGCACTAGCTCGCATATCTCCGAGCAGTACTTC.

The CDR3 loop is CASSLDGTLDYEQYF. For the CDR3, the DNA is TGCGCCAGCAGCTTGGACGGGACACTCGACTACGAGCAGTACTTC. The chain links TRBV5-1 to TRBJ2-7, with a possible D match to TRBD1 (6 bases). CDR1 SGHRS and CDR2 YFSETQ come from the germline V gene. The germline V and J ends were trimmed by 0 bases and 3 bases, with 13 bases remaining between them. The CDR3 consists of 15 residues.

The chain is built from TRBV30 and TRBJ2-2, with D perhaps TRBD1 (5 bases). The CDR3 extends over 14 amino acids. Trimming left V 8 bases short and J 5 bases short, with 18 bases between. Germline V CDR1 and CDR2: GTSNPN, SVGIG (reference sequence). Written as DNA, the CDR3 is TGTGCCGGGCTCGAGGCAGGGCGGACCGGGGAGCTGTTTTTT. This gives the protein CAGLEAGRTGELFF.

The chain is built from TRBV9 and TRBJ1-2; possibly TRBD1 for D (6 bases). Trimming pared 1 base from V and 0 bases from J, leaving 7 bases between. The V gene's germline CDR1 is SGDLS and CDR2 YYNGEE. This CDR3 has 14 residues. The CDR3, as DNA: TGTGCCAGCAGCGTAACAGGGTCTAACTATGGCTACACCTTC. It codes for CASSVTGSNYGYTF.

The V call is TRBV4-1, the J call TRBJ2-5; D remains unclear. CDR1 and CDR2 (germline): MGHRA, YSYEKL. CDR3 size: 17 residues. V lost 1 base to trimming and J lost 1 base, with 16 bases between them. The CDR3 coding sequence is TGCGCCAGCAGCCAAGGGTTGGGCAGCTACAGCCAAGAGACCCAGTACTTC. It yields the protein CASSQGLGSYSQETQYF.

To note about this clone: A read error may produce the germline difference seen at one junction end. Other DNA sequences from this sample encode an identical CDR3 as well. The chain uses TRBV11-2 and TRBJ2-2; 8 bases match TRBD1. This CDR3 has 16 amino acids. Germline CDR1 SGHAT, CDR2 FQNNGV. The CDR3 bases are TGCGCCAGCAGCTATCTCCGGGACAGGACAACCGGGGAGCTGTTTTTT. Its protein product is CASSYLRDRTTGELFF.

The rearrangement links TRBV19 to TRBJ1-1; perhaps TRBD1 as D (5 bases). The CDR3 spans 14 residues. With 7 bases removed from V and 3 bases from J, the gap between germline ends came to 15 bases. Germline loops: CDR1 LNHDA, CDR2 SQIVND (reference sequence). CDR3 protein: CASTRSGVYTEAFF. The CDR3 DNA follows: TGTGCCAGTACTCGCTCGGGGGTTTACACTGAAGCTTTCTTT.

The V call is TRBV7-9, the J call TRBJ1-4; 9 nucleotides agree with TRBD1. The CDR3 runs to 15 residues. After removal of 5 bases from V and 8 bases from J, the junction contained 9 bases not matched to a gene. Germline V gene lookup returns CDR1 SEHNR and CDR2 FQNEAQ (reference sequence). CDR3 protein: CASSPGDRVDEKLFF. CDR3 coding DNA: TGTGCCAGCAGCCCCGGGGACAGGGTTGACGAAAAACTGTTTTTT.

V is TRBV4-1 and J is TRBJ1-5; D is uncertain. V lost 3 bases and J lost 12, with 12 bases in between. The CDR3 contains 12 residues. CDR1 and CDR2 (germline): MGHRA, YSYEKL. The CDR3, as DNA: TGCGCCAGCAGCCAGCCCCTGGGCGTCCAGCATTTT. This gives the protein CASSQPLGVQHF.